This TCR beta chain was identified during a study of OX40 agonist ivuxolimab in advanced cancers. Study-wide background: Males comprised over 80% of the group, whose mean age was approximately 61 years (range roughly 23 to 90).

Sequencing was performed with immunoSEQ multiplex PCR; in TCRdb, only in-frame clones are kept and a portion is missing. The sample records 70,000 or so clones, 87% being singletons. The study, taken as a whole, reports: More expanded clones were seen, on average, in CD8+ T cells than in CD4+. At 0.1 to 3.0 mg/kg, clonal expansion of CD4+ and CD8+ blood T cells had occurred by week 6.

The CDR3 loop spans 16 amino acids. CDR1 and CDR2 (germline): SNHLY, FYNNEI. V was cut by 3 bases and J by 2 bases, with 11 bases left in between. Remarks on this clone: Its target is not known.

Blood sampling was done at baseline, cycle 4 day 1, and cycle 7 day 1. The V and J genes are TRBV2 and TRBJ2-6; D perhaps matches TRBD2 (5 bases). The receptor was derived from an adult with an advanced solid tumor such as melanoma, head and neck, liver or kidney cancer. The sequences come from CD4+ or CD8+ T cells sorted from blood, collected in a trial of the OX40 agonist ivuxolimab. CDR3 sequence (DNA): TGTGCCAGCAGTGAGGGATTCGGGGCTGGGGCCAACGTCCTGACTTTC. It is translated as CASSEGFGAGANVLTF.